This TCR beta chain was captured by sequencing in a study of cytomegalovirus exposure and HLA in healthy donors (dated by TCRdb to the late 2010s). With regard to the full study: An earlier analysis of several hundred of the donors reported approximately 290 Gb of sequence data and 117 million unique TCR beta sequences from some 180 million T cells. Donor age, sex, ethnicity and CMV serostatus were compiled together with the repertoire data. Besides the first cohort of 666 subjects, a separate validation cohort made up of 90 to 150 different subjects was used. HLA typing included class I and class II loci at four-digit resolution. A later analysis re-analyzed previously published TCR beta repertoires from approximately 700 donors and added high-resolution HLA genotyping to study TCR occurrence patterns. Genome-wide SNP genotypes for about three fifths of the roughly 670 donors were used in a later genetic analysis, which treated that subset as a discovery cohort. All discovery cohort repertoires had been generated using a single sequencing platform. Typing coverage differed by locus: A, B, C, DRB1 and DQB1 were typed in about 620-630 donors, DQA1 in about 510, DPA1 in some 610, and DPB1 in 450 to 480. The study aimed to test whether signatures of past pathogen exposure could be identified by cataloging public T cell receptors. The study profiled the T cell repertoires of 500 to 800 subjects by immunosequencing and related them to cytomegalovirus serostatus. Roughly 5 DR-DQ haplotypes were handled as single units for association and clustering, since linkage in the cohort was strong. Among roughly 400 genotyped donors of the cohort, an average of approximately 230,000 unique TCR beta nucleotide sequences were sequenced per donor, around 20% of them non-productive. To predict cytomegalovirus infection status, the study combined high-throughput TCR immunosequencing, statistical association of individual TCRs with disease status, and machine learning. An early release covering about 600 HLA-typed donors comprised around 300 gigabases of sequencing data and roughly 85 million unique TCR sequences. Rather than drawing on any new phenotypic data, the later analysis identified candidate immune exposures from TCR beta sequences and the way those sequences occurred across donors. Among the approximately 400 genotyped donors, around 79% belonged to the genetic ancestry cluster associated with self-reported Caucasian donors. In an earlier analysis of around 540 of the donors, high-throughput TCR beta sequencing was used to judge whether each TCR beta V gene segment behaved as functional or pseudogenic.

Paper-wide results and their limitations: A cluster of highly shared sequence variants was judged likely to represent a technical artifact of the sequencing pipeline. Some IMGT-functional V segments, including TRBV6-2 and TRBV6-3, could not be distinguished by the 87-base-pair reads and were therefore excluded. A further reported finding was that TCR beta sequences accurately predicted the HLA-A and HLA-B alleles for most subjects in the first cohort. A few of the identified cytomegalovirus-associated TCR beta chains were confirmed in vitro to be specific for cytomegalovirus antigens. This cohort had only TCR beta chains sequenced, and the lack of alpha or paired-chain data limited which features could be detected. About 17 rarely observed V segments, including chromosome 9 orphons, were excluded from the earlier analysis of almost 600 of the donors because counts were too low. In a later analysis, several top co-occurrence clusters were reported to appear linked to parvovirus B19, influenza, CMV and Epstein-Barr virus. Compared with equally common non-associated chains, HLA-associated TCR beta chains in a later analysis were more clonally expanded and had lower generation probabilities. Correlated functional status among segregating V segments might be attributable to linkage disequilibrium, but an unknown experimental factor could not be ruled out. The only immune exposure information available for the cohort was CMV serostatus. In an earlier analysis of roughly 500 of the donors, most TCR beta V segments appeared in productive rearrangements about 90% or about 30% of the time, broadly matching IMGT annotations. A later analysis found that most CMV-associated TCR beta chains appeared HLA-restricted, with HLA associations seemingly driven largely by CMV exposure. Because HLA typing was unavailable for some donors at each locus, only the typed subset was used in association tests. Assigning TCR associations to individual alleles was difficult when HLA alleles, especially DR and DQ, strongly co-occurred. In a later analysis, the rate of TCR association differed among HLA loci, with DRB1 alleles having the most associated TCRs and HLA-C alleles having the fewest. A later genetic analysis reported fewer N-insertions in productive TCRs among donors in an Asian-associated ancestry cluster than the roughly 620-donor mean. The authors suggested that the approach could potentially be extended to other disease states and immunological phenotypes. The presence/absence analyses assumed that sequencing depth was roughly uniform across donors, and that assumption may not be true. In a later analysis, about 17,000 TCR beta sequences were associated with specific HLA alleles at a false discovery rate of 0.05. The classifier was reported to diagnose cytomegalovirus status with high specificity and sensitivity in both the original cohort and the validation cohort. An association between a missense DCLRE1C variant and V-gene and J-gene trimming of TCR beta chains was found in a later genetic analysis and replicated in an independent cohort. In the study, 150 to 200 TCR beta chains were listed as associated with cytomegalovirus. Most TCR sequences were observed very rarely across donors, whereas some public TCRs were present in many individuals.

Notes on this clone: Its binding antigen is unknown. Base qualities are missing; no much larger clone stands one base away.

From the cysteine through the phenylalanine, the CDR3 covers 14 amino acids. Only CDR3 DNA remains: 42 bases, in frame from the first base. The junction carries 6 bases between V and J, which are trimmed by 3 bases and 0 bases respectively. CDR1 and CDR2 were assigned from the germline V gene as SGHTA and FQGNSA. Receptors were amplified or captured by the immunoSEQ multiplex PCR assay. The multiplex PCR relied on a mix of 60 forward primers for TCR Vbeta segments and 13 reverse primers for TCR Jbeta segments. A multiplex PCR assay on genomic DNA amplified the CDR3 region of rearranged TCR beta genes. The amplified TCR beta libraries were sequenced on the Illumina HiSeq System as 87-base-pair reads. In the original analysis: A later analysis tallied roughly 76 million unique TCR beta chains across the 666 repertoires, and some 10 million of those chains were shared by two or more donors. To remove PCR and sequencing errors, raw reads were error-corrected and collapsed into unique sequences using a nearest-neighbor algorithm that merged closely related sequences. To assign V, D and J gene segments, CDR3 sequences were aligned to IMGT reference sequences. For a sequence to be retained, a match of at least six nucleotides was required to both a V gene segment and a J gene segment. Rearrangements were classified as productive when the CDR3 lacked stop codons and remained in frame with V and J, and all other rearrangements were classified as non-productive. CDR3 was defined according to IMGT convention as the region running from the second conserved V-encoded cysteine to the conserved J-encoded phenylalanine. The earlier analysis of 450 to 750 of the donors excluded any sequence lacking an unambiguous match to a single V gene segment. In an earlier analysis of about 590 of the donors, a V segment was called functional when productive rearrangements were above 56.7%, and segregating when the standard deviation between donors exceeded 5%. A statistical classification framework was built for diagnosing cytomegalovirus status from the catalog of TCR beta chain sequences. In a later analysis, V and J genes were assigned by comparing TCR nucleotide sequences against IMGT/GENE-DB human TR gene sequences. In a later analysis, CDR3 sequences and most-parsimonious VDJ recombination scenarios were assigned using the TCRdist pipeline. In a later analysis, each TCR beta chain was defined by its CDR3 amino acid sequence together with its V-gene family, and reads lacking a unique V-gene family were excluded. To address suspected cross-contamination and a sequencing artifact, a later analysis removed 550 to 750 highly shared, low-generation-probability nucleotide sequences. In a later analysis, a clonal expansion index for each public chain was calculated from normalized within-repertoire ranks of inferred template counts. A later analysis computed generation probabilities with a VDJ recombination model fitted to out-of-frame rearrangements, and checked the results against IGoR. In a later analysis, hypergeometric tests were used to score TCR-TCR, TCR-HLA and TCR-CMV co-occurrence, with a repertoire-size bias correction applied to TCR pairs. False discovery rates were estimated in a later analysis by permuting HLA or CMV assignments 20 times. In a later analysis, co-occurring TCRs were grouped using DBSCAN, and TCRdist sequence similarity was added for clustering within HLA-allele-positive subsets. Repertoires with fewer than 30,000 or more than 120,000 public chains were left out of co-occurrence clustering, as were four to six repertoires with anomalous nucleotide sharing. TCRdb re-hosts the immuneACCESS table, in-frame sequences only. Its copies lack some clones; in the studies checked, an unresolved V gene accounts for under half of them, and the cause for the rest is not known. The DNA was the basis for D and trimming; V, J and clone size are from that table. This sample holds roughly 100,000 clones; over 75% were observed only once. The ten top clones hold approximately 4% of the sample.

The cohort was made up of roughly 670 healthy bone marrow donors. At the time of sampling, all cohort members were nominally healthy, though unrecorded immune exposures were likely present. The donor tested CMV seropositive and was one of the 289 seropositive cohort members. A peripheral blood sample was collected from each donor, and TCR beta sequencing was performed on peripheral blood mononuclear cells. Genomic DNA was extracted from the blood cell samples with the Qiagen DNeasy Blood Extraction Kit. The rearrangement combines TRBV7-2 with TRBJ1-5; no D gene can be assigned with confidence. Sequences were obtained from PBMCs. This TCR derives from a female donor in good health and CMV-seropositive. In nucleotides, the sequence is TGTGCCAGCAGCTTGGAGGTTAGCAATCAGCCCCAGCATTTT. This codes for CASSLEVSNQPQHF. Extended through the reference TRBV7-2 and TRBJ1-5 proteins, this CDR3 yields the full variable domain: GAGVSQSPSNKVTEKGKDVELRCDPISGHTALYWYRQSLGQGLEFLIYFQGNSAPDKSGLPSDRFSAERTGGSVSTLTIQRTQQEDSAVYLCASSLEVSNQPQHFGDGTRLSIL.